This passage covers 30 T cell receptor beta chains from one sample sequenced in a study of blood T cell repertoires in COVID-19. The table came from immunoSEQ multiplex PCR; TCRdb's copy has only in-frame clones and leaves some out. The data contain approximately 170,000 clones, approximately 82% of them singletons. Sequenced: PBMCs or T cells enriched from blood (not recorded which). The receptors derive from a woman between 50 and 59 years old who had recovered from COVID-19.

The chain recombines TRBV27 with TRBJ2-7; 7 positions agree with TRBD2. This CDR3 is 14 amino acids long. V shed 1 base, J shed 6 bases, and the junction held 6 bases outside the gene matches. The germline CDR1 and CDR2 sequences are MNHEY and SMNVEV (reference sequence). The DNA of the CDR3 is TGTGCCAGCAGTTTATTAGCCGGGGGGTCCGAGCAGTACGTC. Amino acids: CASSLLAGGSEQYV.

This clone was seen only a few times. The genes are TRBV27 and TRBJ2-1; D perhaps matches TRBD2 (7 bases). This CDR3 has 15 residues. The germline CDR1 and CDR2 sequences are MNHEY and SMNVEV (reference sequence). The germline V and J ends were trimmed by 3 bases and 12 bases, with 21 bases remaining between them. CDR3 nucleotides: TGTGCCAGCAGTTTCGCGGGGGCCGGTTTTGTAGGGCAGTTCTTC. It translates to CASSFAGAGFVGQFF.

The chain combines TRBV10-3 with TRBJ1-1; 8 bases are shared with TRBD1. Germline assignment: CDR1 ENHRY and CDR2 SYGVKD. V gave up 6 bases and J gave up 1 base; unmatched junction bases: 4. The CDR3 consists of 14 residues. The CDR3 sequence is CAIRATGENTEAFF. The CDR3 DNA reads TGTGCCATCAGGGCGACAGGGGAGAACACTGAAGCTTTCTTT.

The chain uses TRBV6-5 and TRBJ2-1; D may be TRBD1 (7 bases). Between the trimmed V and J ends, which lost 5 bases and 1 base, there was a span of 12 bases. From germline, CDR1 is MNHEY and CDR2 SVGAGI. The CDR3 is made up of 15 amino acids. CDR3 in DNA: TGTGCCAGCAGTAGGGCGGGACAGTCCTACAATGAGCAGTTCTTC. It encodes CASSRAGQSYNEQFF.

V gene TRBV5-1 combines with J gene TRBJ1-6; D unresolved. The germline V gene encodes CDR1 SGHRS and CDR2 YFSETQ. The CDR3 totals 13 residues. Trimming left V 0 bases short and J 11 bases short, with 9 bases between. The CDR3 DNA reads TGCGCCAGCAGCTTGGCGGGGAGAACACCCCTCCACTTT. It specifies CASSLAGRTPLHF.

The CDR3 DNA sequence: TGTGCCAGCAGCGCCGGGACAGGGGTTGAAAAACTGTTTTTT. Protein: CASSAGTGVEKLFF. The chain recombines TRBV5-4 with TRBJ1-4; TRBD1 matches at 10 bases. CDR3 size: 14 residues. J was trimmed by 7 bases and V by 4 bases; bases with no gene match: 4. Germline V gives CDR1 SGHNT, CDR2 YYREEE (reference sequence).

The chain combines TRBV6-5 with TRBJ2-7, with D perhaps matching TRBD1 (6 bases). Germline V lookup: CDR1 MNHEY, CDR2 SVGAGI. CDR3 length: 14 amino acids. V gave up 5 bases and J gave up 3 bases, with 14 bases separating them. The CDR3, as DNA: TGTGCCAGCAGTACCCCGGGACACAGCTACGAGCAGTACGTC. Amino acids: CASSTPGHSYEQYV.

V usage is TRBV18 and J usage is TRBJ2-7, with D hard to call. The germline V and J ends were trimmed by 2 bases and 7 bases, with 15 bases remaining between them. In germline, CDR1 is KGHSH, CDR2 LQKENI. This CDR3 has 14 residues. CDR3 residues: CASSPGVSDLEQYV. The CDR3 DNA sequence: TGTGCCAGCTCACCAGGCGTCAGCGACTTGGAGCAGTACGTC.

Only one count was recorded for this clone. The genes are TRBV19 and TRBJ2-6, with TRBD1 identical over 8 bases. CDR3 size: 17 residues. From germline, CDR1 is LNHDA and CDR2 SQIVND (reference sequence). The trim removed 1 base at V and 2 bases at J, leaving 4 bases unmatched. CDR3 coding DNA: TGTGCCAGTAGTATAGTAGGGACAGGTCCTGGGGCCAACGTCCTGACTTTC. Translating gives CASSIVGTGPGANVLTF.

This chain links TRBV27 with TRBJ1-2; unclear D gene. The CDR3 runs to 14 residues. The germline V gene encodes CDR1 MNHEY and CDR2 SMNVEV (reference sequence). The germline V and J ends were trimmed by 3 bases and 8 bases, with 16 bases remaining between them. The CDR3: CASSFGDRLYGYTF. For the CDR3, the DNA is TGTGCCAGCAGTTTTGGCGACCGACTATACGGCTACACCTTC.

This clone turned up a few times. As DNA, the CDR3 is TGTGCCAGTATTTCTGAAGCGTGGACCGGGGAGCTGTTTTTT. This codes for CASISEAWTGELFF. The chain couples TRBV19 to TRBJ2-2; no firm D call. There are 14 residues in the CDR3. Germline CDR1 and CDR2: LNHDA and SQIVND (reference sequence). V was trimmed by 7 bases and J by 5 bases, leaving 14 bases between them. Supplemented by reference TRBV19 and TRBJ2-2, the full variable domain reads DGGITQSPKYLFRKEGQNVTLSCEQNLNHDAMYWYRQDPGQGLRLIYYSQIVNDFQKGDIAEGYSVSREKKESFPLTVTSAQKNPTAFYLCASISEAWTGELFFGEGSRLTVL.

The chain joins TRBV5-6 to TRBJ1-2; D possibly corresponds to TRBD1 (6 bases). V lost 2 bases, J lost 1 base, and 15 bases lay in between. The CDR3 consists of 16 residues. Germline V gene sequence: CDR1 SGHDT, CDR2 YYEEEE. The CDR3 nucleotides read TGTGCCAGCAGCTTTTATGGCCAGGGGCTTAACTATGGCTACACCTTC. It translates to CASSFYGQGLNYGYTF.

The V and J genes are TRBV9 and TRBJ1-1; D gene unclear. Germline CDR1 SGDLS, CDR2 YYNGEE. The CDR3 length is 13 residues. V was shortened by 3 bases and J by 5 bases, with 11 bases between the two germline ends. The CDR3: CASSESGGTEAFF. In nucleotides, the CDR3 is TGTGCCAGCAGCGAGTCCGGAGGGACTGAAGCTTTCTTT.

The rearrangement uses TRBV4-1 and TRBJ2-1; D unresolved. Germline loops: CDR1 MGHRA, CDR2 YSYEKL. This CDR3 spans 13 amino acids. The ends were cut back, 4 bases at V and 9 bases at J, with 13 bases in the middle. The CDR3 spells CASSPSSRLEQFF. In DNA form, the CDR3 reads TGCGCCAGCAGCCCTTCGAGCCGCCTTGAGCAGTTCTTC.

The chain links TRBV7-2 to TRBJ1-3; 8 bases fit TRBD1. Trimming cost V 6 bases and J 0 bases; bases outside gene matches: 4. The CDR3 loop spans 15 amino acids. Germline V gene lookup returns CDR1 SGHTA and CDR2 FQGNSA. The CDR3 spells CASRPGGTSGNTIYF. CDR3 nucleotides: TGTGCCAGCAGACCAGGGGGCACCTCTGGAAACACCATATATTTT.

The chain links TRBV27 to TRBJ1-5, with D uncertain. Germline CDR1 and CDR2: MNHEY and SMNVEV (reference sequence). Trimming shortened V by 4 bases and J by 7 bases, and 14 bases separated the two germline ends. The CDR3 extends over 14 amino acids. Here the CDR3 reads CASSSLGGRQPQHF. The DNA for the CDR3 is TGTGCCAGCAGTTCCCTCGGTGGCAGGCAGCCCCAGCATTTT.

The chain is built from TRBV6-5 and TRBJ1-5; D is ambiguous. The CDR3 extends over 15 amino acids. The V and J ends lost 0 bases and 3 bases respectively, with 9 bases between them. Germline values: CDR1 MNHEY, CDR2 SVGAGI. The CDR3 DNA follows: TGTGCCAGCAGTTACTCGAAATGGGCCAATCAGCCCCAGCATTTT. Translating it yields CASSYSKWANQPQHF.

The J gene is TRBJ2-2, the V gene TRBV27; no definite D call. V was clipped by 3 bases and J by 4 bases, with 9 bases between them. There are 14 residues in the CDR3. The germline gives CDR1 MNHEY, CDR2 SMNVEV (reference sequence). CDR3 bases: TGTGCCAGCAGTTTCCTCGACTCCACCGGGGAGCTGTTTTTT. Translating it yields CASSFLDSTGELFF.

This chain joins TRBV7-9 and TRBJ1-2, with 8 positions matching TRBD1. The CDR3 has 14 amino acids. Trimming took 2 bases from V and 4 from J; bases not matched to a gene: 3. Germline assignment: CDR1 SEHNR and CDR2 FQNEAQ (reference sequence). The CDR3 loop reads CASSLTGTGYGYTF. In DNA form, the CDR3 reads TGTGCCAGCAGCTTAACCGGGACAGGCTATGGCTACACCTTC.

This clone was seen more than once but under ten times. The chain couples TRBV4-1 to TRBJ1-4, with 9 bases aligning to TRBD1. CDR1 and CDR2 from the germline V gene are MGHRA and YSYEKL. V shed 6 bases and J 5 bases; nucleotides not matched to a gene: 7. This CDR3 has 15 amino acids. The CDR3 DNA reads as TGCGCCAGCAGTCGGACAGGGGAATGGAATGAAAAACTGTTTTTT. Amino acid sequence: CASSRTGEWNEKLFF.

The chain has TRBV5-1 and TRBJ2-3; D is possibly TRBD1 (7 bases). Trimming removed 4 bases at V and 6 bases at J, with 12 bases between. The CDR3 runs to 13 residues. Germline V gene lookup returns CDR1 SGHRS and CDR2 YFSETQ. CDR3 amino acids: CASSDGGGDTQYF. For the CDR3, the DNA is TGCGCCAGCAGCGACGGAGGGGGCGATACGCAGTATTTT. The variable domain in full, completed from reference TRBV5-1 and TRBJ2-3, reads KAGVTQTPRYLIKTRGQQVTLSCSPISGHRSVSWYQQTPGQGLQFLFEYFSETQRNKGNFPGRFSGRQFSNSRSEMNVSTLELGDSALYLCASSDGGGDTQYFGPGTRLTVL.

The rearrangement uses TRBV7-9 and TRBJ2-5; D is possibly TRBD1 (6 bases). Trimming pared 5 bases from V and 5 bases from J, leaving 21 bases between. The CDR3 sequence is 16 residues long. CDR1 and CDR2 from the germline V gene are SEHNR and FQNEAQ (reference sequence). The CDR3 protein is CASSLRLGAGDETQYF. For the CDR3, the DNA is TGTGCCAGCAGCCTACGTCTTGGAGCAGGGGACGAGACCCAGTACTTC.

The chain joins TRBV29-1 to TRBJ1-2; the match to TRBD1 covers 9 bases. Germline CDR1 is SQVTM and CDR2 is ANQGSEA. Trimming removed 3 bases from V and 9 bases from J; junction bases left unmatched: 2. The CDR3 has 11 amino acids. CDR3 sequence reads: CSVDTGGRYTF. In nucleotides, the CDR3 is TGCAGCGTTGACACAGGGGGCCGCTACACCTTC.

The chain couples TRBV5-8 to TRBJ2-5; weak D call: TRBD1 (5 bases). The CDR3 is 16 amino acids. Germline lookup yields CDR1 SGHTS and CDR2 YDEGEE. V dropped 4 bases and J dropped 5 bases, with 21 bases sitting between them. The CDR3 bases are TGTGCCAGCAGCCACGATACCGGCAGGGCGGAGGAGACCCAGTACTTC. Amino acids: CASSHDTGRAEETQYF.

J is TRBJ1-6 and V is TRBV5-1; a possible D gene is TRBD1 (5 bases). This CDR3 is built from 14 residues. V lost 0 bases and J 7 bases, leaving 8 bases between the germline ends. Per germline, CDR1 SGHRS and CDR2 YFSETQ. The CDR3 reads CASSLGGSNSPLHF. CDR3 coding DNA: TGCGCCAGCAGCTTGGGGGGCTCCAATTCACCCCTCCACTTT.

This clone was seen a few times. The chain recombines TRBV7-6 with TRBJ2-7; D remains unclear. The V end lost 3 bases, the J end lost 2 bases, and 8 bases lay between the germline ends. Germline V gene lookup returns CDR1 SGHVS and CDR2 FNYEAQ. The CDR3 has 13 amino acids. Here the CDR3 reads CASSFAETYEQYV. The CDR3 nucleotides are TGTGCCAGCAGCTTTGCCGAGACCTACGAGCAGTACGTC.

This chain links TRBV28 with TRBJ1-1; D is uncertain. The ends were cut back, 3 bases at V and 7 bases at J, with 9 bases in the middle. This CDR3 comprises 12 residues. Germline CDR1 is MDHEN and CDR2 is SYDVKM. For the CDR3, the DNA is TGTGCCAGCAGTTTGAGGAGGGTTGAAGCTTTCTTT. Translated: CASSLRRVEAFF.

The genes are TRBV10-2 and TRBJ1-2; maybe TRBD1 (5 bases). V lost 4 bases, J lost 6 bases, and 12 bases lay in between. CDR1 and CDR2 from the germline V gene are WSHSY and SAAADI. The CDR3 runs to 13 residues. CDR3 in DNA: TGCGCCAGCAGTGGGGGCCACCAGAATGGCTACACCTTC. Translation gives CASSGGHQNGYTF.

The V gene is TRBV23-1, the J gene TRBJ1-2; D is undetermined. TRBV23-1 carries the ORF label, with uncertain function. Trimming shortened V by 0 bases and J by 8 bases, and 10 bases separated the two germline ends. CDR3 length: 13 amino acids. The CDR3 coding sequence is TGCGCCAGCAGTCAATCGGGCAGGAAAGGCTACACCTTC. This sequence encodes CASSQSGRKGYTF.

V is TRBV18 and J is TRBJ2-5; perhaps TRBD2 as D (5 bases). V was clipped by 0 bases and J by 4 bases, with 12 bases between them. This CDR3 has 15 residues. Looked up from germline, CDR1 is KGHSH and CDR2 is LQKENI. As DNA, the CDR3 is TGTGCCAGCTCACCACCGGCGGGTAAGGGAGAGACCCAGTACTTC. Translating it yields CASSPPAGKGETQYF.